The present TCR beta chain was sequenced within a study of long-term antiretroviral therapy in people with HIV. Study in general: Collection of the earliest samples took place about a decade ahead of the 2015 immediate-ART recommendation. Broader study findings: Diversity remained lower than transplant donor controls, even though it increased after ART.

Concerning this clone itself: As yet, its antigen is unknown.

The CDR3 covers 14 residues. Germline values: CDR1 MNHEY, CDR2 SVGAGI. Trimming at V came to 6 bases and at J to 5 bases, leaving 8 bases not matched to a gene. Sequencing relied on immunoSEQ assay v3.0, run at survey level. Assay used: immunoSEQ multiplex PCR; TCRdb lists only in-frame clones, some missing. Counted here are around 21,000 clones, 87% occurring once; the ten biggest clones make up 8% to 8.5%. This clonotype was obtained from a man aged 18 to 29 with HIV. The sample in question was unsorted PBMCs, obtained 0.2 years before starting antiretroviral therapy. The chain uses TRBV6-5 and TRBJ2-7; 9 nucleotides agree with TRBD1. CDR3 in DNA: TGTGCCAGCAGCAGTCTCGGGACAGGGCACGAGCAGTACTTC. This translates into CASSSLGTGHEQYF.